This record concerns one TCR beta chain sequence. These data originate in a study of blood T cell repertoires in COVID-19. Measured with immunoSEQ multiplex PCR; TCRdb has only the in-frame clones, and not every one. The sample has around 340,000 clones, around four fifths seen once. Germline V gene lookup returns CDR1 LGHNA and CDR2 YSLEER. V lost 8 bases to trimming and J lost 9 bases; unmatched junction nucleotides: 12. The CDR3 is 14 amino acids. Material: peripheral blood. This TCR was recovered from a man under 40 with active or convalescent COVID-19. V is TRBV4-3 and J is TRBJ2-1; 8 nucleotides match TRBD2. The DNA for the CDR3 is TGCGCCAGCTCCCGCCGAAGCGGGGGTGGTGAGCAGTTCTTC. Its translation: CASSRRSGGGEQFF.